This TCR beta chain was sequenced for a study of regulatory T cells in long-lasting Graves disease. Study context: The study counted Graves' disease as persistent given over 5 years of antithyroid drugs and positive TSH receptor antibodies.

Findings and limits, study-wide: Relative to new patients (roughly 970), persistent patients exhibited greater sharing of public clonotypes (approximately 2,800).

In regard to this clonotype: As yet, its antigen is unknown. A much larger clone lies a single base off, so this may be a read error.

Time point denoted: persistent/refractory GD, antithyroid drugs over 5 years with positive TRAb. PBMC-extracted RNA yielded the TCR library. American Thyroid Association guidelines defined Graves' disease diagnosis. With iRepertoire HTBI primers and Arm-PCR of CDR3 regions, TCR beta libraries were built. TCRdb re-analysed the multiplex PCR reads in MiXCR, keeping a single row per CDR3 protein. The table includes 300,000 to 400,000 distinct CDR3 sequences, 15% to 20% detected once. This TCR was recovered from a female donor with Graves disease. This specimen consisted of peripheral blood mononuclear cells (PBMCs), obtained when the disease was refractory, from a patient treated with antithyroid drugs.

Here the CDR3 reads CASSSGTGGGQPQHF. The CDR3 DNA is TGTGCCAGCAGTTCGGGGACAGGCGGGGGTCAGCCCCAGCATTTT. The V and J genes are TRBV12-3 or TRBV12-4 and TRBJ1-5, with 8 positions matching TRBD1. With 4 bases clipped from V and 6 bases from J, the junction kept 8 bases outside the gene matches. The CDR3 is 15 amino acids.